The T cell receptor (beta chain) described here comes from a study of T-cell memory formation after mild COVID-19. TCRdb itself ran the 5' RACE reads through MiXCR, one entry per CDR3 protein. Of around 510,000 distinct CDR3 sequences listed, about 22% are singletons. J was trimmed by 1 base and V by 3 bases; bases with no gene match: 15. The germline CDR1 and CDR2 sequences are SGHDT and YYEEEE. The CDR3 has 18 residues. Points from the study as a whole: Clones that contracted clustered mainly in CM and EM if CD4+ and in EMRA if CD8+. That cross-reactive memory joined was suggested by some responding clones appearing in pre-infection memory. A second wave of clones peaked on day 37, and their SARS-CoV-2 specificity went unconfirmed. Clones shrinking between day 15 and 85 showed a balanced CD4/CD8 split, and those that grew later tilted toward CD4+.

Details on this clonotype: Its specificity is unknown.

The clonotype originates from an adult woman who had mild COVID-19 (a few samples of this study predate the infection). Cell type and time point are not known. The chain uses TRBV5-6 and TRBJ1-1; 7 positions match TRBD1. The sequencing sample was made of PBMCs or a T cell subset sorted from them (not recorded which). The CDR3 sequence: CASSSPRVLTGPNTEAFF. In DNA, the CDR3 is TGTGCCAGCAGCTCCCCAAGGGTGTTGACAGGGCCGAACACTGAAGCTTTCTTT.